This TCR beta chain was recovered during a study of cytomegalovirus exposure and HLA in healthy donors. Study results and caveats: A later analysis linked more than 15,000 TCR beta sequences to HLA alleles at 0.05 false discovery rate. In a later analysis, several top co-occurrence clusters appeared linked to parvovirus B19, influenza, CMV and Epstein-Barr virus. TRBV6-2, TRBV6-3 and some other V segments were excluded as indistinguishable.

About this clone: No antigen is known for it.

The PCR had 60 Vbeta and 13 Jbeta primers. Method: immunoSEQ multiplex PCR; TCRdb's copy keeps in-frame clones and lacks some. The sample shows around 90,000 clones, around three quarters of them seen only once. V shed 6 bases and J shed 0 bases, with 21 bases lying between them. CDR3 length: 19 residues. Germline V CDR1 and CDR2: LNHDA, SQIVND (reference sequence). The receptor's source is a man aged 30 to 45 in good health and CMV-seronegative. The sequencing input was PBMCs. V usage is TRBV19 and J usage is TRBJ2-6; a possible D gene is TRBD1 (6 bases). The CDR3 sequence: CASSSGSGTTSSGANVLTF. DNA for the CDR3: TGTGCCAGTAGCAGCGGCTCCGGGACAACAAGCTCTGGGGCCAACGTCCTGACTTTC.